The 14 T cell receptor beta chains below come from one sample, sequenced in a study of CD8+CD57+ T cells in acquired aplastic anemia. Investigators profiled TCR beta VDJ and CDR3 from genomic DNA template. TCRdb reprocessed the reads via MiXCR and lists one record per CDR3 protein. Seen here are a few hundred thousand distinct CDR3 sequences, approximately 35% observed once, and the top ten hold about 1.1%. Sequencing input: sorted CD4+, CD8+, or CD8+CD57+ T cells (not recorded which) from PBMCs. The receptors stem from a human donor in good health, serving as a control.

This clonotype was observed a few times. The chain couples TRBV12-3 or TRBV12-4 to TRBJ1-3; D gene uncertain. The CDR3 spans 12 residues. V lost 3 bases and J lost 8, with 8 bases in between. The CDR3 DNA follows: TGTGCCAGCAGTTTGTTTGGCTACACCATATATTTT. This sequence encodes CASSLFGYTIYF.

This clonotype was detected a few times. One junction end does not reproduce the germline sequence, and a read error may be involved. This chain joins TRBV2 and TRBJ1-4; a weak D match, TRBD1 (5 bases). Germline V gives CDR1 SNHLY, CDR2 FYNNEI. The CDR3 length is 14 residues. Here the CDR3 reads CASRPGTANEKLLF. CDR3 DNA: TGTGCCAGCAGACCAGGGACTGCGAATGAAAAACTGCTTTTT. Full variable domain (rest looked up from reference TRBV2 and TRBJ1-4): EPEVTQTPSHQVTQMGQEVILRCVPISNHLYFYWYRQILGQKVEFLVSFYNNEISEKSEIFDDQFSVERPDGSNFTLKIRSTKLEDSAMYFCASRPGTANEKLLFGSGTQLSVL.

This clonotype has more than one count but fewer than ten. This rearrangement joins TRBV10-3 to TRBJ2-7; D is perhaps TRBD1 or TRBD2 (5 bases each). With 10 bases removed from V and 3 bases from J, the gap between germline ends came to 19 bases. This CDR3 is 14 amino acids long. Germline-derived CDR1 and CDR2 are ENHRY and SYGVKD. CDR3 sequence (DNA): TGTGCCACCCAAGGGCACGGGGCTGGCTACGAGCAGTACTTC. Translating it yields CATQGHGAGYEQYF.

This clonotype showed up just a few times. The CDR3 loop is CASSLVPGTGDYEQYF. The CDR3 DNA reads TGCGCCAGCAGCTTGGTCCCCGGGACAGGGGACTACGAGCAGTACTTC. The rearrangement uses TRBV5-1 and TRBJ2-7; TRBD1 matches 10 bases. The length of the CDR3 is 16 residues. Trimming took 0 bases from V and 3 from J; bases not matched to a gene: 6. Germline V gene sequence: CDR1 SGHRS, CDR2 YFSETQ.

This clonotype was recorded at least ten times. The CDR3 sequence: CASSLLADYNEQFF. In nucleotides, the CDR3 is TGTGCCAGCAGCTTACTAGCGGACTACAATGAGCAGTTCTTC. J is TRBJ2-1 and V is TRBV7-3; TRBD2 matches at 7 bases. The germline CDR1 and CDR2 sequences are SGHTA and FQGTGA. The CDR3 length is 14 residues. Losses at the gene ends were 2 bases for V and 3 bases for J; bases not matched to a gene: 1.

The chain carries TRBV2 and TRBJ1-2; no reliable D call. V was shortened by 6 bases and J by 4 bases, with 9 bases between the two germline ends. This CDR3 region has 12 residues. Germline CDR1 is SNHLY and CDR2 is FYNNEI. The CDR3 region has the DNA TGTGCCAGCAGAGCCGAGGGCTATGGCTACACCTTC. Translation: CASRAEGYGYTF.

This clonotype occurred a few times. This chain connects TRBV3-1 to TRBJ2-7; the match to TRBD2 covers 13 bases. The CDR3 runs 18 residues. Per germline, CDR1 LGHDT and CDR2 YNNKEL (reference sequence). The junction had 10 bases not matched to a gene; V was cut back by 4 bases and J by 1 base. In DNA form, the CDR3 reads TGTGCCAGCAGCCCTGGAGGACTAGCGGGGGACCTATCCTACGAGCAGTACTTC. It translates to CASSPGGLAGDLSYEQYF.

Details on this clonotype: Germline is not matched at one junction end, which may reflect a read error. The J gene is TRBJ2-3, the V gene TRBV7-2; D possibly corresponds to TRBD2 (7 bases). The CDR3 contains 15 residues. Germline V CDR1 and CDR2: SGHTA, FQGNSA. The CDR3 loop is CASSLAAGVTGTQYF. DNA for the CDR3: TGTGCCAGCAGCTTAGCGGCGGGAGTGACAGGTACGCAGTATTTT. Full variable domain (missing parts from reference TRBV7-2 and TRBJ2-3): GAGVSQSPSNKVTEKGKDVELRCDPISGHTALYWYRQSLGQGLEFLIYFQGNSAPDKSGLPSDRFSAERTGGSVSTLTIQRTQQEDSAVYLCASSLAAGVTGTQYFGPGTRLTVL.

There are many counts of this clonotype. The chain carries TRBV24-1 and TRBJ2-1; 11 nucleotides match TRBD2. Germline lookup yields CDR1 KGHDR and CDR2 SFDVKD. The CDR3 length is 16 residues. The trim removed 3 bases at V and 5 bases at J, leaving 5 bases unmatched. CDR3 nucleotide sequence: TGTGCCACCAGTGATGCCAGACTAGCGGGGAACAATGAGCAGTTCTTC. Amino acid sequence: CATSDARLAGNNEQFF.

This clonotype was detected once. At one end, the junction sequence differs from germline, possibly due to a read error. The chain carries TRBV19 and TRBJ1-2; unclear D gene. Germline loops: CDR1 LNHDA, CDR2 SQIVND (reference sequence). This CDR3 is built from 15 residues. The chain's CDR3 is CASSPDTLLNYGYAF. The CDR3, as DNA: TGTGCCAGTAGCCCAGACACTCTACTTAACTATGGCTACGCCTTC.

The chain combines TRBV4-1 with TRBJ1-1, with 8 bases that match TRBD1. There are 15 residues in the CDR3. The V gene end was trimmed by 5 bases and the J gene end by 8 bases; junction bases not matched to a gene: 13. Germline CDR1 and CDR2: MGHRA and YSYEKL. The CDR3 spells CASSYPGTGGREAFF. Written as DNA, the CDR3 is TGCGCCAGCAGCTACCCCGGGACAGGAGGTCGGGAAGCTTTCTTT.

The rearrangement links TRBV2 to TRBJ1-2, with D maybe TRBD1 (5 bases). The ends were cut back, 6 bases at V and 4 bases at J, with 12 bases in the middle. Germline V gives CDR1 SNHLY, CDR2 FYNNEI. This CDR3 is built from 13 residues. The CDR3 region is CASSRQSIYGYTF. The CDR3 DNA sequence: TGTGCCAGCAGCCGACAGTCGATCTATGGCTACACCTTC.

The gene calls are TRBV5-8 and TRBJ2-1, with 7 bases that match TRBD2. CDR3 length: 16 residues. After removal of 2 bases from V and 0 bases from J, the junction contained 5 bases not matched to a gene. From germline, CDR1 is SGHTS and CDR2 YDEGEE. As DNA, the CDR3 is TGTGCCAGCAGCTTACTAGCGCTTAGCTCCTACAATGAGCAGTTCTTC. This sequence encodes CASSLLALSSYNEQFF.

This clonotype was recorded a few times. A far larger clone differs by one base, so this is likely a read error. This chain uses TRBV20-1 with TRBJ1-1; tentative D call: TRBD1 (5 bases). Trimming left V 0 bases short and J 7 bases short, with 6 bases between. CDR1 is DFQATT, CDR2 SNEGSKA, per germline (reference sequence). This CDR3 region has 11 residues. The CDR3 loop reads CSARDDSEAFF. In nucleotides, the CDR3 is TGCAGTGCTAGAGATGACAGTGAAGCTTTCTTT.